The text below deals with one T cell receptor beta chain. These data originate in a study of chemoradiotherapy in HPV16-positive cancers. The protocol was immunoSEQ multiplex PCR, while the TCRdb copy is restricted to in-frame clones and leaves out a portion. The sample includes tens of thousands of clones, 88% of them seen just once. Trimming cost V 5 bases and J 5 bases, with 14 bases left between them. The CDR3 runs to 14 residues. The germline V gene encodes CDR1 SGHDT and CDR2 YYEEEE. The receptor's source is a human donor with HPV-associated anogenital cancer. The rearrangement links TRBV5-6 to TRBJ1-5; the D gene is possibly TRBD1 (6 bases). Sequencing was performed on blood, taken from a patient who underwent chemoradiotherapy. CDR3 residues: CASRTQGADQPQHF. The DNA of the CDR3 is TGTGCCAGCAGGACACAGGGCGCGGATCAGCCCCAGCATTTT. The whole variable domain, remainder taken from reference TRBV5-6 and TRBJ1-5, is DAGVTQSPTHLIKTRGQQVTLRCSPKSGHDTVSWYQQALGQGPQFIFQYYEEEERQRGNFPDRFSGHQFPNYSSELNVNALLLGDSALYLCASRTQGADQPQHFGDGTRLSIL.